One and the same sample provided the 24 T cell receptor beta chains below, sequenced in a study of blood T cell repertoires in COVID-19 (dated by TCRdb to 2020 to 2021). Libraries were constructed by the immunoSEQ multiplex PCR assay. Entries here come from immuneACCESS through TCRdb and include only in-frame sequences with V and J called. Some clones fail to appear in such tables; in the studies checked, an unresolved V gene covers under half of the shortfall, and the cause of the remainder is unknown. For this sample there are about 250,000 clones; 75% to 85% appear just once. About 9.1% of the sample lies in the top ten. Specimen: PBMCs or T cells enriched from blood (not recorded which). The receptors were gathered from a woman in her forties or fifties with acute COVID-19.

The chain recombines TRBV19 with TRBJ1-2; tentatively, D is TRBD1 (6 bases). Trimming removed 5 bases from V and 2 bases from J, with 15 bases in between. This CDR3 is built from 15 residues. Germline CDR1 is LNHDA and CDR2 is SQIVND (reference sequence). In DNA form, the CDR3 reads TGTGCCAGTAGTCCGGACAGCGCACCAAACTATGGCTACACCTTC. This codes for CASSPDSAPNYGYTF.

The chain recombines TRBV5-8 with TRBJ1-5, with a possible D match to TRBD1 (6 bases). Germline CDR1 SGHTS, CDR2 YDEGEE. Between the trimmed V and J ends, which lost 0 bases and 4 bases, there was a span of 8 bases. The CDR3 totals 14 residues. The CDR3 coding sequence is TGTGCCAGCAGCTTGGGGACAGTTAATCAGCCCCAGCATTTT. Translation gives CASSLGTVNQPQHF.

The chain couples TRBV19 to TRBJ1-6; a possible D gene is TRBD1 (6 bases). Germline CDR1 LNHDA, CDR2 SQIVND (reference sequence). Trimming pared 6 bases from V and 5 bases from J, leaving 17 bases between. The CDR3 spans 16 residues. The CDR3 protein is CASSRGNRVHNSPLHF. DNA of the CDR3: TGTGCCAGTAGCCGCGGCAACAGGGTCCATAATTCACCCCTCCACTTT.

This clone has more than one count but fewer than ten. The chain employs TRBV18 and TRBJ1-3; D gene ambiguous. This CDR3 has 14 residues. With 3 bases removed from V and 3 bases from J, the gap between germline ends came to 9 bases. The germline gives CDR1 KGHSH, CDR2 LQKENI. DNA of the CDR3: TGTGCCAGCTCACCTGAGGGATATGGAAACACCATATATTTT. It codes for CASSPEGYGNTIYF.

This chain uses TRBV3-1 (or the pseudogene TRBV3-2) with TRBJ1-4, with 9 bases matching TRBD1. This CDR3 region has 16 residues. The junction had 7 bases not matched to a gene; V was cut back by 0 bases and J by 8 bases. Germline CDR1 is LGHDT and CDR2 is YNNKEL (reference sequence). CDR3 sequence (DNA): TGTGCCAGCAGCCAAGACCGGGGACAGGGTTGGGAAAAACTGTTTTTT. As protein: CASSQDRGQGWEKLFF.

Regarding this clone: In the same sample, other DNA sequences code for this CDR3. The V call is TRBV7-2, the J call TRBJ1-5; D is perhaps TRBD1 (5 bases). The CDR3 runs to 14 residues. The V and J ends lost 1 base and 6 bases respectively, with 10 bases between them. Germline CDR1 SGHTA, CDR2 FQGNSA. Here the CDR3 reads CASSLGQGSQPQHF. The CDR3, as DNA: TGTGCCAGCAGCTTAGGGCAGGGCTCTCAGCCCCAGCATTTT. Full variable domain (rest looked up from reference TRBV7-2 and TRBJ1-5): GAGVSQSPSNKVTEKGKDVELRCDPISGHTALYWYRQSLGQGLEFLIYFQGNSAPDKSGLPSDRFSAERTGGSVSTLTIQRTQQEDSAVYLCASSLGQGSQPQHFGDGTRLSIL.

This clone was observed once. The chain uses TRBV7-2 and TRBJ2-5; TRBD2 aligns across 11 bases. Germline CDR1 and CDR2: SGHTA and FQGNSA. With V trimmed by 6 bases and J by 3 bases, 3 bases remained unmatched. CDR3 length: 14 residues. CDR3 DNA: TGTGCCAGCAGGACTAGCGGGATGAAAGAGACCCAGTACTTC. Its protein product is CASRTSGMKETQYF.

CDR3 region: CASSLDRGNTDTQYF. The CDR3 DNA follows: TGTGCCAGCAGCTTGGATAGGGGGAACACAGATACGCAGTATTTT. This chain joins TRBV11-2 and TRBJ2-3; possible D gene TRBD1, 6 bases. V lost 3 bases and J lost 2, with 12 bases in between. Germline assignment: CDR1 SGHAT and CDR2 FQNNGV. CDR3 length equals 15 residues. Combining the CDR3 with reference TRBV11-2 and TRBJ2-3 gives the whole variable domain EAGVAQSPRYKIIEKRQSVAFWCNPISGHATLYWYQQILGQGPKLLIQFQNNGVVDDSQLPKDRFSAERLKGVDSTLKIQPAKLEDSAVYLCASSLDRGNTDTQYFGPGTRLTVL.

The CDR3: CASSQGPQLRNQPQHF. CDR3 nucleotide sequence: TGTGCCAGCAGCCAAGGCCCACAGCTAAGAAATCAGCCCCAGCATTTT. This chain joins TRBV4-2 and TRBJ1-5; no clear D. V lost 1 base and J 4 bases, leaving 14 bases between the germline ends. Germline V CDR1 and CDR2: LGHNA, YNFKEQ. The CDR3 runs to 16 residues.

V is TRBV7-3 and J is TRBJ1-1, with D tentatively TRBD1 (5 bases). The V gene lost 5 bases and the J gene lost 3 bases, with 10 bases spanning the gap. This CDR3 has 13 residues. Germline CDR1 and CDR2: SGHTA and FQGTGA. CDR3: CASSPTRDTEAFF. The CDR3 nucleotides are TGTGCCAGCAGCCCCACCAGGGACACTGAAGCTTTCTTT.

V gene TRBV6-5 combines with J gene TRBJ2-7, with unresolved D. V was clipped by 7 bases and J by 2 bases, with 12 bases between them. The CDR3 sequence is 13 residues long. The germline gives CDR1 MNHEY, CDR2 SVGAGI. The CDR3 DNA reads TGTGCCAGCACCACGACAAGTACCTACGAGCAGTACTTC. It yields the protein CASTTTSTYEQYF.

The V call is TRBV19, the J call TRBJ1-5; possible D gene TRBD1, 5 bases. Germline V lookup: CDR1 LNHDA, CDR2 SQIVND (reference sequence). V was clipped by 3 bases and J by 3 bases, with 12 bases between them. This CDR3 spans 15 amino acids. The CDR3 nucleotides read TGTGCCAGTAGTATTATGCAGGGAAACAATCAGCCCCAGCATTTT. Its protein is CASSIMQGNNQPQHF.

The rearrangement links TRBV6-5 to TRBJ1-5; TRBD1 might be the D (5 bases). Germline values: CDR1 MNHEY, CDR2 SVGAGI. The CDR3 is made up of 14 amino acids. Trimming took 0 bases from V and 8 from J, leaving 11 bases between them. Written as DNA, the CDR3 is TGTGCCAGCAGTTACTCGGCAGGGAGGGAGCCCCAGCATTTT. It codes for CASSYSAGREPQHF.

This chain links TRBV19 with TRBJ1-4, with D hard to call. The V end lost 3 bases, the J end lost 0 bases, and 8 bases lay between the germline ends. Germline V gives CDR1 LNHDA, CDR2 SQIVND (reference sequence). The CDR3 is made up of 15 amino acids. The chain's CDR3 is CASSIWSATNEKLFF. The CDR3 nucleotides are TGTGCCAGTAGTATTTGGAGTGCAACTAATGAAAAACTGTTTTTT.

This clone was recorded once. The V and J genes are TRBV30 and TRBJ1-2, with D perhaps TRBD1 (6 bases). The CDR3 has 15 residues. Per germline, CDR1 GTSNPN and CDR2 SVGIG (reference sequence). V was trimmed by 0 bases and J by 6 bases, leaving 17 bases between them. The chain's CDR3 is CAWSVRLGAGDGYTF. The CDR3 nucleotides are TGTGCCTGGAGTGTACGATTGGGGGCAGGCGATGGCTACACCTTC.

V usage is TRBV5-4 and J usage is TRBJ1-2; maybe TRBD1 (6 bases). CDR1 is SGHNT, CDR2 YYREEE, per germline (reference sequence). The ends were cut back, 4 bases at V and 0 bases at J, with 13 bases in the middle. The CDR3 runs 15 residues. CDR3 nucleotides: TGTGCCAGCAGCCCGGGGGGGCAGGCTAACTATGGCTACACCTTC. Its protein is CASSPGGQANYGYTF.

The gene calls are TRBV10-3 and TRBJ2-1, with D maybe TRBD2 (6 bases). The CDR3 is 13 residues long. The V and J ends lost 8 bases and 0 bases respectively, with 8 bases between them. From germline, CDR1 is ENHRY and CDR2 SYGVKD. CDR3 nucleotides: TGTGCCATCGACGGGGGCTCCTACAATGAGCAGTTCTTC. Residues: CAIDGGSYNEQFF.

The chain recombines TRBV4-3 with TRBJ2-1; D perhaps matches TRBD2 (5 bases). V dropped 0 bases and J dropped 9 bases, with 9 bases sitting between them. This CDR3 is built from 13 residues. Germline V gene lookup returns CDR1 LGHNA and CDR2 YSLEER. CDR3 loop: CASSQETGGEQFF. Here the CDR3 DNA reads TGCGCCAGCAGCCAAGAGACCGGAGGTGAGCAGTTCTTC.

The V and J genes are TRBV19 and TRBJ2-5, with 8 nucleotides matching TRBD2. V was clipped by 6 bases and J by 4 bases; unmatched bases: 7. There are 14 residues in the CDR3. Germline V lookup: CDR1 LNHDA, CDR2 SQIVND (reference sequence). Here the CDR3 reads CASRPQAGGETQYF. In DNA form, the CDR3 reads TGTGCCAGTAGACCACAGGCGGGGGGAGAGACCCAGTACTTC.

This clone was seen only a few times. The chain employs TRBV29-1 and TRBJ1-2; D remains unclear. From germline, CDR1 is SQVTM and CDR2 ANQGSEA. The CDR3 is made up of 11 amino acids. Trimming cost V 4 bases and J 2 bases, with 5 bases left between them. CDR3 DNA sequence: TGCAGCGTTGGAGGAAACTATGGCTACACCTTC. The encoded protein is CSVGGNYGYTF.

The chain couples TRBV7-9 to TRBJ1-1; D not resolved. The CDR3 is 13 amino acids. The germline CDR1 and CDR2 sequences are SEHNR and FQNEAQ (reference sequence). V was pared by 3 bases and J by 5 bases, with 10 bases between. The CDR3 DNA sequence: TGTGCCAGCAGCTTTGGGCCGGGAACTGAAGCTTTCTTT. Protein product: CASSFGPGTEAFF. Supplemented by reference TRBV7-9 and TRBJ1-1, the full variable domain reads DTGVSQNPRHKITKRGQNVTFRCDPISEHNRLYWYRQTLGQGPEFLTYFQNEAQLEKSRLLSDRFSAERPKGSFSTLEIQRTEQGDSAMYLCASSFGPGTEAFFGQGTRLTVV.

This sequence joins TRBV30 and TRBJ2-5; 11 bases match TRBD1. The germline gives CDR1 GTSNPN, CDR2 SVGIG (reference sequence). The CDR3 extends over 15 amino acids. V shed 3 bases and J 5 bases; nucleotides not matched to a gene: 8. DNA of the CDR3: TGTGCCTGGAGCGGACAGGGGGCGGGTAAGGAGACCCAGTACTTC. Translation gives CAWSGQGAGKETQYF.

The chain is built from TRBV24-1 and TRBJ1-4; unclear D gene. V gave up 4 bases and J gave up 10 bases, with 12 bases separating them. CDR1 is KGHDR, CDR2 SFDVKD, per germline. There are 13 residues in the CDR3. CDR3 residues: CATSERGGGKLFF. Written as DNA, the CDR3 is TGTGCCACCAGTGAACGAGGAGGAGGAAAACTGTTTTTT.

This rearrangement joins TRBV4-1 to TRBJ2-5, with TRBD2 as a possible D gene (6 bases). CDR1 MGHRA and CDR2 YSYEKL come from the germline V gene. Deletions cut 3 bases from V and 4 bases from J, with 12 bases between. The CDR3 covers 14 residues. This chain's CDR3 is CASSQATSIETQYF. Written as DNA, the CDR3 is TGCGCCAGCAGCCAGGCGACTAGTATAGAGACCCAGTACTTC.